One and the same sample provided the 20 T cell receptor beta chains below, sequenced in a study of response to subunit inactivated influenza vaccine. TCRdb re-called the RT-PCR reads with MiXCR, one entry per CDR3 protein. This sample has about 520,000 distinct CDR3 sequences; 7.2% occur once, and the top ten carry approximately 14%. Sequenced material: PBMCs from blood, taken about 24 months after vaccination. The receptors were gathered from a man aged 50 to 69 who received an inactivated influenza vaccine.

A note on this clonotype: The junction shows a germline mismatch at one end, possibly a read error. The J gene is TRBJ2-1, the V gene TRBV7-9; D call uncertain. From germline, CDR1 is SEHNR and CDR2 FQNEAQ (reference sequence). The CDR3 runs to 13 residues. The CDR3 reads CASSSWGVNEQLF. CDR3 nucleotides: TGTGCCAGCAGCTCCTGGGGTGTCAATGAGCAGCTCTTC. Drawing the rest from reference TRBV7-9 and TRBJ2-1, the complete variable domain is DTGVSQNPRHKITKRGQNVTFRCDPISEHNRLYWYRQTLGQGPEFLTYFQNEAQLEKSRLLSDRFSAERPKGSFSTLEIQRTEQGDSAMYLCASSSWGVNEQLFGPGTRLTVL.

The rearrangement links TRBV12-3 or TRBV12-4 to TRBJ2-1, with a tentative D call TRBD2 (6 bases). The ends were cut back, 2 bases at V and 1 base at J, with 18 bases in the middle. The CDR3 sequence is 18 residues long. The CDR3 DNA follows: TGTGCCAGCAGTTTATGGTACGGGAGCCAGTCTTCCTACAATGAGCAGTTCTTC. Its protein is CASSLWYGSQSSYNEQFF.

This clonotype was seen ten or more times. The rearrangement links TRBV15 to TRBJ2-1, with D tentatively TRBD1 (5 bases). The V gene lost 5 bases and the J gene lost 15 bases, with 17 bases spanning the gap. Germline V lookup: CDR1 LNHNV, CDR2 YYDKDF (reference sequence). The CDR3 is 12 residues long. In DNA, the CDR3 is TGTGCCACCAGCCGCTTCACCCGGACATTGTTCTTC. It is translated as CATSRFTRTLFF. Filled out from reference TRBV15 and TRBJ2-1, the complete variable domain reads DAMVIQNPRYQVTQFGKPVTLSCSQTLNHNVMYWYQQKSSQAPKLLFHYYDKDFNNEADTPDNFQSRRPNTSFCFLDIRSPGLGDTAMYLCATSRFTRTLFFGPGTRLTVL.

This clonotype was found many times. The rearrangement uses TRBV12-3 or TRBV12-4 and TRBJ2-5, with D possibly being TRBD2 (5 bases). The CDR3 has 14 residues. With 3 bases removed from V and 2 bases from J, the gap between germline ends came to 10 bases. The CDR3 here is CASSLVRGQETQYF. CDR3 nucleotides: TGTGCCAGCAGTTTGGTCCGGGGACAAGAGACCCAGTACTTC.

The rearrangement uses TRBV3-1 and TRBJ2-7; TRBD1 aligns across 8 bases. The V and J ends lost 3 bases and 5 bases, in that order; junction bases with no gene match: 9. The CDR3 consists of 15 residues. Looked up from germline, CDR1 is LGHDT and CDR2 is YNNKEL (reference sequence). This CDR3 is CASSQFGQGIHEQYF. The CDR3 region has the DNA TGTGCCAGCAGCCAGTTCGGACAGGGCATCCACGAGCAGTACTTC.

This clonotype was picked up a small number of times. The rearrangement uses TRBV6-1 and TRBJ2-5; 9 bases fit TRBD2. Per the germline V gene, CDR1 is MNHNS and CDR2 is SASEGT. There are 14 residues in the CDR3. Losses at the gene ends were 7 bases for V and 9 bases for J; bases not matched to a gene: 12. The CDR3 DNA is TGTGCCAGCACCGTCGCGGGGGGGGCAGGGGCCCAGTACTTC. This sequence encodes CASTVAGGAGAQYF.

This clonotype occurred once. This chain joins TRBV6-2 or TRBV6-3 and TRBJ2-5; D tentatively reads TRBD1 or TRBD2 (5 bases each). CDR3 length equals 16 residues. Germline V lookup: CDR1 MNHEY, CDR2 SVGEGT. The V end lost 4 bases, the J end lost 3 bases, and 18 bases lay between the germline ends. The CDR3 here is CASSWGPITVKETQYF. The CDR3 nucleotides are TGTGCCAGCAGTTGGGGACCTATAACCGTAAAAGAGACCCAGTACTTC.

The CDR3 sequence is CATSRSRLAVSTDTQYF. In DNA, the CDR3 is TGTGCCACCAGCAGATCCCGACTAGCGGTTAGCACAGATACGCAGTATTTT. The rearrangement uses TRBV15 and TRBJ2-3, with TRBD2 identical over 9 bases. The V and J ends lost 2 bases and 0 bases, in that order; junction bases with no gene match: 6. Germline CDR1 reads LNHNV; CDR2 reads YYDKDF (reference sequence). This CDR3 is built from 17 residues.

This chain connects TRBV4-3 to TRBJ2-5, with 12 bases identical to TRBD2. The V gene end was trimmed by 4 bases and the J gene end by 2 bases; junction bases not matched to a gene: 5. CDR3 length: 16 residues. Per germline, CDR1 LGHNA and CDR2 YSLEER. CDR3 loop: CASSRLLAGGQETQYF. The CDR3 DNA reads as TGCGCCAGCAGCCGCCTCCTAGCGGGGGGGCAAGAGACCCAGTACTTC.

This clonotype was observed a handful of times. This chain connects TRBV19 to TRBJ1-2; maybe TRBD1 (5 bases). V lost 3 bases and J lost 0, with 11 bases in between. Germline values: CDR1 LNHDA, CDR2 SQIVND (reference sequence). CDR3 length: 15 amino acids. The CDR3 bases are TGTGCCAGTAGTATTGAAGGGACCCCTAACTATGGCTACACCTTC. Amino acid sequence: CASSIEGTPNYGYTF.

This clonotype was observed a handful of times. The chain couples TRBV5-1 to TRBJ1-2, with a tentative D call TRBD1 (5 bases). The V end was cut by 0 bases, the J end by 4 bases, with 13 bases between. The CDR3 is 15 amino acids. Germline V gene sequence: CDR1 SGHRS, CDR2 YFSETQ. In nucleotides, the CDR3 is TGCGCCAGCAGCTTGGGAGCAGGGAGCGGCTATGGCTACACCTTC. Translated, it gives CASSLGAGSGYGYTF.

This clonotype was seen a few times. Here the CDR3 DNA reads TGTGCCAGCAGCTTAGCCCGGGGGAACTTCTACAATGAGCAGTTCTTC. Protein product: CASSLARGNFYNEQFF. This chain links TRBV11-2 with TRBJ2-1, with D perhaps TRBD2 (6 bases). CDR3 length: 16 amino acids. Germline CDR1 reads SGHAT; CDR2 reads FQNNGV. V was clipped by 1 base and J by 3 bases, with 13 bases between them.

This clonotype was observed at least ten times. V and J are TRBV20-1 and TRBJ2-7; a possible D gene is TRBD2 (6 bases). Germline CDR1 reads DFQATT; CDR2 reads SNEGSKA (reference sequence). The CDR3 covers 14 residues. With 6 bases removed from V and 2 bases from J, the gap between germline ends came to 17 bases. CDR3 sequence: CSATPAGLPYEQYF. As DNA, the CDR3 is TGCAGTGCAACACCTGCGGGACTCCCCTACGAGCAGTACTTC.

This clonotype was found many times. This sequence joins TRBV10-2 and TRBJ2-7, with 8 positions matching TRBD1. The V gene's germline CDR1 is WSHSY and CDR2 SAAADI. Losses at the gene ends were 6 bases for V and 0 bases for J; bases not matched to a gene: 7. This CDR3 is built from 15 residues. CDR3 DNA: TGCGCCAGCAGCGTGGACAGGGACAGCTCCTACGAGCAGTACTTC. Residues: CASSVDRDSSYEQYF.

With respect to this clonotype: A much larger clone sits a single nucleotide away, making a read error possible. This chain connects TRBV5-1 to TRBJ2-2; D remains unclear. The V end lost 7 bases, the J end lost 0 bases, and 13 bases lay between the germline ends. CDR1 is SGHRS, CDR2 YFSETQ, per germline. The CDR3 sequence is 15 residues long. Written as DNA, the CDR3 is TGCGCCAGCCGCCCGAGGCTCGCGAACACCGGGGAGCTGTTTTTT. Amino acid sequence: CASRPRLANTGELFF.

The chain has TRBV6-2 or TRBV6-3 and TRBJ2-5; D is perhaps TRBD1 (6 bases). V shed 2 bases and J shed 7 bases, with 11 bases lying between them. The CDR3 spans 13 residues. Germline V CDR1 and CDR2: MNHEY, SVGEGT. Here the CDR3 DNA reads TGTGCCAGCAGTTACGAGGCCAGGGGGACCCAGTACTTC. Translating it yields CASSYEARGTQYF.

The chain is built from TRBV20-1 and TRBJ2-5; 8 nucleotides match TRBD1. The CDR3 is 14 residues long. Germline lookup yields CDR1 DFQATT and CDR2 SNEGSKA (reference sequence). V was clipped by 6 bases and J by 7 bases; unmatched bases: 13. Here the CDR3 DNA reads TGCAGTGCACCCGGACAGGGAGTCGGTGTGACCCAGTACTTC. It yields the protein CSAPGQGVGVTQYF.

V gene TRBV6-5 combines with J gene TRBJ2-7; 7 bases are shared with TRBD1. The V gene end was trimmed by 1 base and the J gene end by 3 bases; junction bases not matched to a gene: 15. CDR1 is MNHEY and CDR2 is SVGAGI in the germline V gene. This CDR3 comprises 18 residues. CDR3 bases: TGTGCCAGCAGTTACTTGCCCTCTTCTAGGGGGCTTTTCTACGAGCAGTACTTC. It specifies CASSYLPSSRGLFYEQYF.

This clonotype was observed a handful of times. The rearrangement joins TRBV11-2 to TRBJ1-2, with D perhaps TRBD1 (6 bases). From germline, CDR1 is SGHAT and CDR2 FQNNGV. This CDR3 is 15 amino acids long. The V end lost 1 base, the J end lost 4 bases, and 13 bases lay between the germline ends. As DNA, the CDR3 is TGTGCCAGCAGCTTAGGGACAGCCCCTAGCTATGGCTACACCTTC. Protein sequence: CASSLGTAPSYGYTF. The full variable domain, in which reference TRBV11-2 and TRBJ1-2 provide the parts outside the CDR3, is EAGVAQSPRYKIIEKRQSVAFWCNPISGHATLYWYQQILGQGPKLLIQFQNNGVVDDSQLPKDRFSAERLKGVDSTLKIQPAKLEDSAVYLCASSLGTAPSYGYTFGSGTRLTVV.

This clonotype was recorded a few times. In nucleotides, the CDR3 is TGCAGTGCTAGATCTAGCGGGAGAGAGACAGATACGCAGTATTTT. Amino acids: CSARSSGRETDTQYF. The gene calls are TRBV20-1 and TRBJ2-3; 10 nucleotides line up with TRBD2. J was trimmed by 3 bases and V by 2 bases; bases with no gene match: 5. CDR1 and CDR2 from the germline V gene are DFQATT and SNEGSKA (reference sequence). CDR3 length: 15 amino acids.